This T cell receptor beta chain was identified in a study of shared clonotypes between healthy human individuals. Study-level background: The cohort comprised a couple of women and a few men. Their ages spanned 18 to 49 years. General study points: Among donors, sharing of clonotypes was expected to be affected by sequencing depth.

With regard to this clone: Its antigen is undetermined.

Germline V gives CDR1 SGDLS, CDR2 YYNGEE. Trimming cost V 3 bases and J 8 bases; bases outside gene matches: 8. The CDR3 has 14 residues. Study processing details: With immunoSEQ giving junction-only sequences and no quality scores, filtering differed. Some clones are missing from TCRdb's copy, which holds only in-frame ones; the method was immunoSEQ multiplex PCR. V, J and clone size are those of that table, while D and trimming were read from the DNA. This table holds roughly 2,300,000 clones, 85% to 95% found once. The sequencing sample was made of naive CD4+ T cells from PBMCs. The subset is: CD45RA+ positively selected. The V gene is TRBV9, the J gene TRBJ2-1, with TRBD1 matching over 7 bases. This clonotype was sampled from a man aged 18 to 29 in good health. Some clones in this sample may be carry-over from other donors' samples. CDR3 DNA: TGTGCCAGCAGCGCCAGAGGACAGGTGCATGAGCAGTTCTTC. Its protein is CASSARGQVHEQFF.